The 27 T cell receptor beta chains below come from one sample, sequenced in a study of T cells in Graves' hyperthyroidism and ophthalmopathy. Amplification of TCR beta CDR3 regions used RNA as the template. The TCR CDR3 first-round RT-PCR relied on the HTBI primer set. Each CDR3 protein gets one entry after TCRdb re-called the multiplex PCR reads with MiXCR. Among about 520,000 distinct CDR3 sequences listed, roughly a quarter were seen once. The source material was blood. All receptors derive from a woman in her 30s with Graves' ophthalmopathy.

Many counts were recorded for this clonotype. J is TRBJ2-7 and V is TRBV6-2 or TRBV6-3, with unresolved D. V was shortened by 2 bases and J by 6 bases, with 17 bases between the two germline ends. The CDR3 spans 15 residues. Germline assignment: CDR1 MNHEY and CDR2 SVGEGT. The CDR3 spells CASSYVELHDAEQYF. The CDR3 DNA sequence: TGTGCCAGCAGTTACGTGGAACTCCACGACGCCGAGCAGTACTTC.

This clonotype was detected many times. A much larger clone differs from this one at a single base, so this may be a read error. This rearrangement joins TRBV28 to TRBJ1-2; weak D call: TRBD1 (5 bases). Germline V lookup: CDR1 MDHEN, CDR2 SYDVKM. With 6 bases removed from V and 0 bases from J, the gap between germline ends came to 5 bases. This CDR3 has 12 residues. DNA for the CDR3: TGTGCCAGCAGGGGGCCTAACTATGGCTACACCTTC. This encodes CASRGPNYGYTF.

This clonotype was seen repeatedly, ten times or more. CDR3 coding DNA: TGCAGTGCTAGTCGACAATCGAACACCGGGGAGCTGTTTTTT. Its translation: CSASRQSNTGELFF. The rearrangement joins TRBV20-1 to TRBJ2-2; D call uncertain. The CDR3 has 14 residues. V lost 3 bases, J lost 0 bases, and 8 bases lay in between. Germline V CDR1 and CDR2: DFQATT, SNEGSKA (reference sequence).

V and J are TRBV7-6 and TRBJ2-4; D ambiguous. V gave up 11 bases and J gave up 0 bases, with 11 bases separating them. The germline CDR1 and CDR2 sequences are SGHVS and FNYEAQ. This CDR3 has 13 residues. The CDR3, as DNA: TGTGCCCCTTCCAAAGGAGCCAAAAACATTCAGTACTTC. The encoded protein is CAPSKGAKNIQYF.

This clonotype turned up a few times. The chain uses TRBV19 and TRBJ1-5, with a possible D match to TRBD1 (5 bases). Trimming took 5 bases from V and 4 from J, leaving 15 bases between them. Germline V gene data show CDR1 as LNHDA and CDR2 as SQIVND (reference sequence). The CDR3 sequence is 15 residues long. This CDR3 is CASSAGGVGNQPQHF. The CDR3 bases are TGTGCCAGTAGTGCCGGGGGGGTAGGGAATCAGCCCCAGCATTTT.

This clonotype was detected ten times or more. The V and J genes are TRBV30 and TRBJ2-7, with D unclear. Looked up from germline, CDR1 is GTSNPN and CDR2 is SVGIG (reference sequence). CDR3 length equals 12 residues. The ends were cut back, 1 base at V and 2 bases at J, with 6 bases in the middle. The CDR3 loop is CAWSEGTYEQYF. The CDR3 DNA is TGTGCCTGGAGTGAAGGAACCTACGAGCAGTACTTC.

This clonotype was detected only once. This CDR3 is CASSPETVSVTQPQHF. CDR3 coding DNA: TGTGCCAGCAGCCCGGAGACAGTTTCGGTTACTCAGCCCCAGCATTTT. The rearrangement uses TRBV7-3 and TRBJ1-5; possibly TRBD1 for D (5 bases). V gave up 5 bases and J gave up 6 bases, with 20 bases separating them. The CDR3 has 16 residues. Germline CDR1 SGHTA, CDR2 FQGTGA.

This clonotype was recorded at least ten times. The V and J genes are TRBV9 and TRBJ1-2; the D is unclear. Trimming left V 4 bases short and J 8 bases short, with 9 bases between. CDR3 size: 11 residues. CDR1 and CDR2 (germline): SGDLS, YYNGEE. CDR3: CASSSYTGYTF. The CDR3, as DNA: TGTGCCAGCAGCTCATACACCGGCTACACCTTC.

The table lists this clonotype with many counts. The CDR3 sequence is CASSRRSRGDGELFF. The DNA for the CDR3 is TGTGCCAGCAGTCGGAGAAGCAGGGGGGACGGGGAGCTGTTTTTT. The rearrangement joins TRBV11-3 to TRBJ2-2; tentative D call: TRBD1 (7 bases). CDR1 and CDR2 (germline): SGHNT, YENEEA. The CDR3 spans 15 residues. The ends were cut back, 6 bases at V and 7 bases at J, with 18 bases in the middle. Using reference TRBV11-3 and TRBJ2-2 for the parts outside the CDR3, the full variable domain is EAGVVQSPRYKIIEKKQPVAFWCNPISGHNTLYWYLQNLGQGPELLIRYENEEAVDDSQLPKDRFSAERLKGVDSTLKIQPAELGDSAVYLCASSRRSRGDGELFFGEGSRLTVL.

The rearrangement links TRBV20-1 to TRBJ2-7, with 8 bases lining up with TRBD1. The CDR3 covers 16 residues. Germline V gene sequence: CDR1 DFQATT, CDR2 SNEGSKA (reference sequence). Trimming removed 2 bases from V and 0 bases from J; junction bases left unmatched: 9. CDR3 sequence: CSARPFRDRSSYEQYF. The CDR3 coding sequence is TGCAGTGCTAGACCCTTCAGGGACAGGAGCTCCTACGAGCAGTACTTC.

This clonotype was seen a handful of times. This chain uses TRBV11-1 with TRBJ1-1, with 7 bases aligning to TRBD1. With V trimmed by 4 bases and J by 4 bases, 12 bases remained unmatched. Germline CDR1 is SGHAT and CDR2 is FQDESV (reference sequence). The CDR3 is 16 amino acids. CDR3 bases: TGTGCCAGCAGCTCTAACTCAGGACAGGCCCGCACTGAAGCTTTCTTT. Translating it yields CASSSNSGQARTEAFF.

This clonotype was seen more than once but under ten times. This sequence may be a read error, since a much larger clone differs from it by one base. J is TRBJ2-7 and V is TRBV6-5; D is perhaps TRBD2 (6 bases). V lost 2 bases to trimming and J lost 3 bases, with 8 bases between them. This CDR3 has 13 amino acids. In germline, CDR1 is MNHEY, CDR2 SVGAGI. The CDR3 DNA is TGTGCCAGCAGTTACGGGGGGTTCTACGAGCAGTACTTC. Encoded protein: CASSYGGFYEQYF.

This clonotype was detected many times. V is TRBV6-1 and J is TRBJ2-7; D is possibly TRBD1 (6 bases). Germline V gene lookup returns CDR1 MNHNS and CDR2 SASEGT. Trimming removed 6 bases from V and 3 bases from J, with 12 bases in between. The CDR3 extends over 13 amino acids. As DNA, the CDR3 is TGTGCCAGCAGCACCAGGGGTCTCTACGAGCAGTACTTC. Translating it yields CASSTRGLYEQYF.

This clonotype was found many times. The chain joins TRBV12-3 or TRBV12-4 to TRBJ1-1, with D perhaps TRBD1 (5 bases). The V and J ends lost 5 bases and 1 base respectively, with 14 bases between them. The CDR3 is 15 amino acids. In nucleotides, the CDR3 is TGTGCCAGCAGTCATAGGGGCAGCTCGAACACTGAAGCTTTCTTT. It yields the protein CASSHRGSSNTEAFF.

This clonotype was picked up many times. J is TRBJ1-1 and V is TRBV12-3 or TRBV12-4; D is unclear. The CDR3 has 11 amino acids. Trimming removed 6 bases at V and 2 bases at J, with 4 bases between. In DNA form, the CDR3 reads TGTGCCAGCAGGGGCAACACTGAAGCTTTCTTT. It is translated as CASRGNTEAFF.

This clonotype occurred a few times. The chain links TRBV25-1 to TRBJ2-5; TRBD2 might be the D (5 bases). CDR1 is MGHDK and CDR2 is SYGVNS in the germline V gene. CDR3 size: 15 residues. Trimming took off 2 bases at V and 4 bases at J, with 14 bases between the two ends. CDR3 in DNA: TGTGCCAGCAGTGAAGAGGGCCGGGTAACAGAGACCCAGTACTTC. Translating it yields CASSEEGRVTETQYF.

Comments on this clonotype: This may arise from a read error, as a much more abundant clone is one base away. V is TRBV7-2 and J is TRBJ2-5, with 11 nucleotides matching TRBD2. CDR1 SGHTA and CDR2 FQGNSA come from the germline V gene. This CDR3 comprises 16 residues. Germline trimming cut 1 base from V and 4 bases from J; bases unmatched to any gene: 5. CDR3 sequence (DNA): TGTGCCAGCAGCTTAGTGGTAGCGGGGGGGCGAGAGACCCAGTACTTC. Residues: CASSLVVAGGRETQYF.

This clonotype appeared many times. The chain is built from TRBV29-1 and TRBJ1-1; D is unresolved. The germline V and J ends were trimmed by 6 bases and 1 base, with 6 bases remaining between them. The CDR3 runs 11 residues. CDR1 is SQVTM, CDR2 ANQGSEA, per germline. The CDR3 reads CSVYRNTEAFF. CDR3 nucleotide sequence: TGCAGCGTATACAGGAACACTGAAGCTTTCTTT.

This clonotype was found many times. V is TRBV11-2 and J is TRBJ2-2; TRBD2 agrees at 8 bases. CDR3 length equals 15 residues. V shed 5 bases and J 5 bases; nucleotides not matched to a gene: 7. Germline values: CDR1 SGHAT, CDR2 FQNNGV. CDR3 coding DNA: TGTGCCAGCAGCGTGGGACTAGGGAGTACCGGGGAGCTGTTTTTT. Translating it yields CASSVGLGSTGELFF. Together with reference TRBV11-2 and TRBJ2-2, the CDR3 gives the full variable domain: EAGVAQSPRYKIIEKRQSVAFWCNPISGHATLYWYQQILGQGPKLLIQFQNNGVVDDSQLPKDRFSAERLKGVDSTLKIQPAKLEDSAVYLCASSVGLGSTGELFFGEGSRLTVL.

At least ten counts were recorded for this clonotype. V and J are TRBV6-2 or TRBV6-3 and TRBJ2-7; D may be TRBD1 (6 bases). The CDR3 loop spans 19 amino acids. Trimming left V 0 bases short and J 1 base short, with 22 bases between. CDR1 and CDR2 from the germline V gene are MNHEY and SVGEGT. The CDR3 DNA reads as TGTGCCAGCAGTTACTCTCCCCCTCTTAGACAGGCTTTATCCTACGAGCAGTACTTC. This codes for CASSYSPPLRQALSYEQYF.

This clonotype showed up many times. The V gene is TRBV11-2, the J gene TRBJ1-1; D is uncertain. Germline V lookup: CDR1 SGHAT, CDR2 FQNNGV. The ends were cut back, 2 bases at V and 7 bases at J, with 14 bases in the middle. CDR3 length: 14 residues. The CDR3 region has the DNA TGTGCCAGCAGCTTAAGTAGGGCCGGGCTTGAAGCTTTCTTT. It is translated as CASSLSRAGLEAFF.

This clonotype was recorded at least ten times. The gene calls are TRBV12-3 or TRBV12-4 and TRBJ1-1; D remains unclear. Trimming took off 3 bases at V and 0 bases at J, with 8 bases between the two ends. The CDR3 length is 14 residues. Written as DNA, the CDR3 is TGTGCCAGCAGTTTTTCGACGCTGAACACTGAAGCTTTCTTT. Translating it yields CASSFSTLNTEAFF.

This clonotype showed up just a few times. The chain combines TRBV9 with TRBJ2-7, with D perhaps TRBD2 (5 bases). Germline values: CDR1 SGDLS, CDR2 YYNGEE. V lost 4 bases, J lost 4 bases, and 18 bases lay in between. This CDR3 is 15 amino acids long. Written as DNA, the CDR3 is TGTGCCAGCAGCTCCCTCCAGGAGCCGGGGTACGAGCAGTACTTC. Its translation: CASSSLQEPGYEQYF.

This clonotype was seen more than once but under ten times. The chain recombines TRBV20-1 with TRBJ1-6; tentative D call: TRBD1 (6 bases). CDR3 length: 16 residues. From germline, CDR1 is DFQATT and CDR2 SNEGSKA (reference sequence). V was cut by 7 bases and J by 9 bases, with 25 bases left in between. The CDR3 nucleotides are TGCAGTGTTCCATTTATGTCAGGGGAAGGAGGTTCACCCCTCCACTTT. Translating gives CSVPFMSGEGGSPLHF.

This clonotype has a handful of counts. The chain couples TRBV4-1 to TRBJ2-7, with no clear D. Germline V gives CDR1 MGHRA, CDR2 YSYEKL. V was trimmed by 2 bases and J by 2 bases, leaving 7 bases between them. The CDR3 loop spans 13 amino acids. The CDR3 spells CASSQRAPYEQYF. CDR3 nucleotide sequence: TGCGCCAGCAGCCAACGGGCCCCCTACGAGCAGTACTTC.

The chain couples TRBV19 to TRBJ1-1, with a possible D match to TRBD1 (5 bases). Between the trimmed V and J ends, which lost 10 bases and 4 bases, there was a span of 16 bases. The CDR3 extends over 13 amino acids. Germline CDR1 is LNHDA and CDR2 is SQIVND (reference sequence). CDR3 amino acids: CATEPGRRTEAFF. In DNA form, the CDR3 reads TGTGCCACCGAGCCAGGGCGCCGCACTGAAGCTTTCTTT.

Here the CDR3 DNA reads TGTGCCAGCAGTGATCCCGGGACAGGGGGCCGCCAGGGACAAGAGACCCAGTACTTC. Amino acids: CASSDPGTGGRQGQETQYF. The gene calls are TRBV25-1 and TRBJ2-5, with TRBD1 matching 12 bases. The CDR3 extends over 19 amino acids. Germline values: CDR1 MGHDK, CDR2 SYGVNS. V lost 3 bases and J lost 2; bases outside the gene matches: 13.